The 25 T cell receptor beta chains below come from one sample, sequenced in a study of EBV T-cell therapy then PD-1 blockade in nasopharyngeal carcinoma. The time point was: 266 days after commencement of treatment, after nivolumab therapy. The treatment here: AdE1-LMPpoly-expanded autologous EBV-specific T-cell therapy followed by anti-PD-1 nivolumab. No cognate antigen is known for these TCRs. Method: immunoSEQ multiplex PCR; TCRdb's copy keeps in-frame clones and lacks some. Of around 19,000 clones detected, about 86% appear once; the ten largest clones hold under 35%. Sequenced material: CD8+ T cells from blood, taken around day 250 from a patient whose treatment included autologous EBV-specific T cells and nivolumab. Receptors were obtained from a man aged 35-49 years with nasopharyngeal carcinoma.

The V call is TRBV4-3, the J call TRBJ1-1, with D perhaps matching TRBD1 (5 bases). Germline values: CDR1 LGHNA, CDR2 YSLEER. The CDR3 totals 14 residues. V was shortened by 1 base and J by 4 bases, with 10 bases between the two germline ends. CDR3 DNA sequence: TGCGCCAGCAGCCAAGGGGGCCCCCTCACTGAAGCTTTCTTT. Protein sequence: CASSQGGPLTEAFF.

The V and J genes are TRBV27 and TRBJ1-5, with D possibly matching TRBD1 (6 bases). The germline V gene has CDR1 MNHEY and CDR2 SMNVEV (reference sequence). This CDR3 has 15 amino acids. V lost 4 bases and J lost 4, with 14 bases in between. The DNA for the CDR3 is TGTGCCAGCAGTTGGGGCACACAGGGTAATCAGCCCCAGCATTTT. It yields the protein CASSWGTQGNQPQHF.

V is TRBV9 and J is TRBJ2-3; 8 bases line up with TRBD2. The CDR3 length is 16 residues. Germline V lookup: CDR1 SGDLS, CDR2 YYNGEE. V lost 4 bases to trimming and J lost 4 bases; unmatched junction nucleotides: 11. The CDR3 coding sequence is TGTGCCAGCAGCTCCCCGGGGGGGGGAGGGCCAGATACGCAGTATTTT. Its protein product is CASSSPGGGGPDTQYF.

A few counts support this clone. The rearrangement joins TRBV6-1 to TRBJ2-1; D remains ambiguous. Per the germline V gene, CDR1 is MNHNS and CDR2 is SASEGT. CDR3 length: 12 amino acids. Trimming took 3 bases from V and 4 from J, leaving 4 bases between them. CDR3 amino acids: CASSESYNEQFF. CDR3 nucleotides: TGTGCCAGCAGTGAGAGTTACAATGAGCAGTTCTTC.

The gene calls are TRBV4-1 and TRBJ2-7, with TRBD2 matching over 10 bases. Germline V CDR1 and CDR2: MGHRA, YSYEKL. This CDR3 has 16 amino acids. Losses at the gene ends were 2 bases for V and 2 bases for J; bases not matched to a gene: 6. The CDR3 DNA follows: TGCGCCAGCAGCCAAACCGTAGCGGGGGGACCCTACGAGCAGTACTTC. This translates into CASSQTVAGGPYEQYF.

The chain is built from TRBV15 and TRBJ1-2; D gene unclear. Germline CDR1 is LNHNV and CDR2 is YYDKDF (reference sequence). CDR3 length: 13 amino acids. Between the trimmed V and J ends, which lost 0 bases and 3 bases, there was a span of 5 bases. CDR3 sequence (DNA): TGTGCCACCAGCAGAGATAAGGACTATGGCTACACCTTC. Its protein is CATSRDKDYGYTF. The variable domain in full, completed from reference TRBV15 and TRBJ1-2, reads DAMVIQNPRYQVTQFGKPVTLSCSQTLNHNVMYWYQQKSSQAPKLLFHYYDKDFNNEADTPDNFQSRRPNTSFCFLDIRSPGLGDTAMYLCATSRDKDYGYTFGSGTRLTVV.

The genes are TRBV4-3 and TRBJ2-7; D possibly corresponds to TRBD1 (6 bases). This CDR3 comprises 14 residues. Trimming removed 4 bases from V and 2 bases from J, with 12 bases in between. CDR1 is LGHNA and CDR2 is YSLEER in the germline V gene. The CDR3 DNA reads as TGCGCCAGCAGCCCAAGACAGGCCACCTACGAGCAGTACTTC. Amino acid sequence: CASSPRQATYEQYF.

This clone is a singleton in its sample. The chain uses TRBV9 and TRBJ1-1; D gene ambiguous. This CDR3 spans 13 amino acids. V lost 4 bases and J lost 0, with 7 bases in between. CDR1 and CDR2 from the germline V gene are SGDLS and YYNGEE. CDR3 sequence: CASSLHLNTEAFF. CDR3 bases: TGTGCCAGCAGCTTGCATTTGAACACTGAAGCTTTCTTT.

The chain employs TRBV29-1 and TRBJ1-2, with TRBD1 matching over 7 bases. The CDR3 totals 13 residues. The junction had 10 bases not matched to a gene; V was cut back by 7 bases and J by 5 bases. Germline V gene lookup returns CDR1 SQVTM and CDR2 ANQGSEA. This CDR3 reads CSALLMTGYGYTF. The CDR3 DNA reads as TGCAGCGCGTTACTCATGACAGGGTATGGCTACACCTTC.

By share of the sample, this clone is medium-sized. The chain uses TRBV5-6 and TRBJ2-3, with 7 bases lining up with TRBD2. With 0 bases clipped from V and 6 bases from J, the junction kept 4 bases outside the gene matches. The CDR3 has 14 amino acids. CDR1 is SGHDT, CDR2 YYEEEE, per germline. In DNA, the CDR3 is TGTGCCAGCAGCTTGGGAGCGGGGCCGGATACGCAGTATTTT. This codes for CASSLGAGPDTQYF.

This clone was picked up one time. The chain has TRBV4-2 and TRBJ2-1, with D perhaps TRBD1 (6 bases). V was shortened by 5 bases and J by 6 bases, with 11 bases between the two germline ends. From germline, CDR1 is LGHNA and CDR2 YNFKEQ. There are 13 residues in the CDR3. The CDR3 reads CASSKGGPNEQFF. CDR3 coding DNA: TGTGCCAGCAGCAAAGGGGGACCCAATGAGCAGTTCTTC.

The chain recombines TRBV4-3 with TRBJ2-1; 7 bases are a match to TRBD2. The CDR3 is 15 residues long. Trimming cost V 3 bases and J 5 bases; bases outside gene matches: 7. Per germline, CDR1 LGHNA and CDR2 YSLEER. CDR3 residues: CASSQRRDYHNEQFF. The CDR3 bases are TGCGCCAGCAGCCAGCGAAGGGACTACCACAATGAGCAGTTCTTC.

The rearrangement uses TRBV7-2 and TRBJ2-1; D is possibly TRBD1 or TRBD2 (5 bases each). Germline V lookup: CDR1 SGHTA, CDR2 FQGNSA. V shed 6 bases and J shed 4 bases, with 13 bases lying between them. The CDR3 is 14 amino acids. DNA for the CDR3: TGTGCCAGCAGAGATGGGACCCTATACAATGAGCAGTTCTTC. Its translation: CASRDGTLYNEQFF.

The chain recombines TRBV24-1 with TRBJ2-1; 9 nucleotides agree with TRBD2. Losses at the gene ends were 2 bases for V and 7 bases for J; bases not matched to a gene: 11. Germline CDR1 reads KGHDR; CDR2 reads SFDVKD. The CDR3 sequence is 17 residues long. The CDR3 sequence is CATSDSRGSGGLNEQFF. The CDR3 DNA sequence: TGTGCCACCAGTGATTCCCGTGGTAGCGGGGGCCTAAATGAGCAGTTCTTC.

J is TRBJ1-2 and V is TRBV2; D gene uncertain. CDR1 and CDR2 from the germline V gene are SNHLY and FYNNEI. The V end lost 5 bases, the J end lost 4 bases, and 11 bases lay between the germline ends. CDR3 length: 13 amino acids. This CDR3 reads CASSTSYLYGYTF. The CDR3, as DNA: TGTGCCAGCAGTACCTCGTATCTCTATGGCTACACCTTC.

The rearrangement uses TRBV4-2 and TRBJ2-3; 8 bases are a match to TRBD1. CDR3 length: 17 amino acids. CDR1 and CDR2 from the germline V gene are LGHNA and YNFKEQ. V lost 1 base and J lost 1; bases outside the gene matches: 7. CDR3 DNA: TGTGCCAGCAGCCAAGGGATACCGGGACAGGGCACAGATACGCAGTATTTT. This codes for CASSQGIPGQGTDTQYF.

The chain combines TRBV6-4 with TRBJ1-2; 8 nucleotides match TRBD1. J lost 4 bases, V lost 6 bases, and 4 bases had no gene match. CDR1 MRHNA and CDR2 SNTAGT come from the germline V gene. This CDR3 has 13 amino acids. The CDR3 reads CASSHGQGYGYTF. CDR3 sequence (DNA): TGTGCCAGCAGCCACGGACAGGGCTATGGCTACACCTTC.

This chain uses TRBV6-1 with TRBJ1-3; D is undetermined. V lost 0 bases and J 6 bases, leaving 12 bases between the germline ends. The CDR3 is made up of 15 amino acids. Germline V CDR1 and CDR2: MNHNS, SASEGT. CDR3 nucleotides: TGTGCCAGCAGTGAAGCTCTCGGAGGCGCAAACACCATATATTTT. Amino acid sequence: CASSEALGGANTIYF.

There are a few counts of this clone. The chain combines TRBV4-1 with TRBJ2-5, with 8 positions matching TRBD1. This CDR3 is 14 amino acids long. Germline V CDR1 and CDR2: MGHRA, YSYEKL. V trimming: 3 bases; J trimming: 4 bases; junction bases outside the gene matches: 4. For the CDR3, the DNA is TGCGCCAGCAGCCAGTCAGGGGGCGGAGAGACCCAGTACTTC. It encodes CASSQSGGGETQYF.

CDR3 DNA sequence: TGTGCCAGCAGTTACTCTAGCGGGGGGGTTGATGAGCAGTTCTTC. This gives the protein CASSYSSGGVDEQFF. This rearrangement joins TRBV6-2 or TRBV6-3 to TRBJ2-1; TRBD2 aligns across 11 bases. CDR1 is MNHEY and CDR2 is SVGEGT in the germline V gene. The V gene end was trimmed by 0 bases and the J gene end by 8 bases; junction bases not matched to a gene: 3. CDR3 length: 15 residues.

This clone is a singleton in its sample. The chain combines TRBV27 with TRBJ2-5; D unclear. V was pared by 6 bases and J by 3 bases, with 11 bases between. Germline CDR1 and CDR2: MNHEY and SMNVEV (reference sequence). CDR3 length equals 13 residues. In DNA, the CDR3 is TGTGCCAGCAGCCACGCGCCTAAAGAGACCCAGTACTTC. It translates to CASSHAPKETQYF.

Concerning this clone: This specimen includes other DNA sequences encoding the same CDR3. Here the CDR3 DNA reads TGTGCCAGCAGTTTTTCGGGACAGGGGGATCAGCCCCAGCATTTT. Its protein product is CASSFSGQGDQPQHF. The chain combines TRBV27 with TRBJ1-5, with 11 bases matching TRBD1. The CDR3 is 15 amino acids. Germline V gene data show CDR1 as MNHEY and CDR2 as SMNVEV (reference sequence). The V and J ends lost 3 bases and 5 bases, in that order; junction bases with no gene match: 3.

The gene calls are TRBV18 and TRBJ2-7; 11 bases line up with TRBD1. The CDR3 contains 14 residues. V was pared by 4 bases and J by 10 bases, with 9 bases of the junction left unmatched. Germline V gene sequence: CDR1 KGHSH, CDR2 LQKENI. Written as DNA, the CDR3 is TGTGCCAGCTCACGACCCGGACAGGGGGCAGAACAGTACTTC. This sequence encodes CASSRPGQGAEQYF.

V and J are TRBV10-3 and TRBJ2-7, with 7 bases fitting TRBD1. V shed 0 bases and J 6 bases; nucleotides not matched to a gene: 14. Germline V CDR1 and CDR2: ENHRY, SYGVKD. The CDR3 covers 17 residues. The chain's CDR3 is CAISESAGTESQGEQYF. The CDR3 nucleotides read TGTGCCATCAGTGAGTCTGCCGGGACAGAGAGTCAGGGCGAGCAGTACTTC.

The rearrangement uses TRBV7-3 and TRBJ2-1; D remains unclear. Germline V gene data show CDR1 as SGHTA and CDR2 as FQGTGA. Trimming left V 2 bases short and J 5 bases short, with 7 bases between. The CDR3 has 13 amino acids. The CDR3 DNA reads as TGTGCCAGCAGCTTAGGTCTCCACAATGAGCAGTTCTTC. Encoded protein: CASSLGLHNEQFF.